The sequence of this T cell receptor (beta chain) was determined in a study of cytomegalovirus exposure and HLA in healthy donors. With respect to this clone: The antigen remains unidentified.

Study conclusions and caveats: Likely technical artifact: a cluster of highly shared sequence variants.

V shed 2 bases and J shed 1 base, with 13 bases lying between them. There are 16 residues in the CDR3. Germline V CDR1 and CDR2: MGHRA, YSYEKL. It was with 60 Vbeta and 13 Jbeta primers that the PCR ran. TCRdb's table, derived via immunoSEQ multiplex PCR, lists solely in-frame clones and lacks some. Of 150,000 to 200,000 clones listed, approximately 80% are singletons. The origin of this receptor is a woman aged 45-65 years in good health and CMV-seronegative. Sequencing was performed on PBMCs. This chain links TRBV4-1 with TRBJ2-3, with D perhaps matching TRBD2 (5 bases). For the CDR3, the DNA is TGCGCCAGCAGCCAAAGCCCGAATAGCGGCACAGATACGCAGTATTTT. Residues: CASSQSPNSGTDTQYF.